A single sample is the source of the 10 T cell receptor beta chains below, sequenced in a study of radiation and T cells in renal cell carcinoma. Time point defined: blood 4 weeks post-SBRT, at nephrectomy. Indicated treatment: 15 Gy SBRT to primary tumor, nephrectomy 4 weeks later. Sequencing used immunoSEQ multiplex PCR; TCRdb keeps in-frame clones, though not all of them. The sample yields about 170,000 clones, approximately 90% seen once. Here the sequenced sample was blood, taken from a patient whose treatment included radiotherapy and nephrectomy. The receptors derive from a woman in her fifties or sixties with renal cell carcinoma.

V gene TRBV5-1 combines with J gene TRBJ1-1, with a tentative D call TRBD1 (6 bases). Germline assignment: CDR1 SGHRS and CDR2 YFSETQ. V was trimmed by 4 bases and J by 4 bases, leaving 23 bases between them. The CDR3 totals 17 residues. The CDR3 nucleotides are TGCGCCAGCAGCGCTACCGACAGGAGCCGCTGGGGCACTGAAGCTTTCTTT. It yields the protein CASSATDRSRWGTEAFF.

This clone has more than one count but fewer than ten. This chain joins TRBV7-8 and TRBJ1-3; no firm D call. CDR3 length: 15 amino acids. Germline V gives CDR1 SGHVS, CDR2 FQNEAQ. Trimming removed 5 bases at V and 2 bases at J, with 13 bases between. As DNA, the CDR3 is TGTGCCAGCAGCCCCGCGCGGCAACCTGGAAACACCATATATTTT. It specifies CASSPARQPGNTIYF.

This rearrangement joins TRBV5-5 to TRBJ2-7, with TRBD1 identical over 7 bases. The CDR3 runs to 14 residues. The V gene end was trimmed by 0 bases and the J gene end by 3 bases; junction bases not matched to a gene: 3. Germline V gives CDR1 SGHKS, CDR2 YYEKEE (reference sequence). Here the CDR3 reads CASSLAPGGYEQYF. The CDR3 DNA reads as TGTGCCAGCAGCTTGGCCCCAGGGGGCTACGAGCAGTACTTC.

V gene TRBV4-2 combines with J gene TRBJ2-3; 8 bases are a match to TRBD2. J gave up 0 bases and V 2 bases, and 10 bases lay outside the gene matches. Germline V gives CDR1 LGHNA, CDR2 YNFKEQ. The CDR3 is 18 amino acids. In DNA, the CDR3 is TGTGCCAGCAGCCAACTCCCTCGTGCGGGGGGAAGCACAGATACGCAGTATTTT. Amino acids: CASSQLPRAGGSTDTQYF.

For the CDR3, the DNA is TGCGCCAGCAGTGAGTCGACGGGGCACTATGGCTACACCTTC. It yields the protein CASSESTGHYGYTF. This chain joins TRBV10-1 and TRBJ1-2; D might be TRBD1 (5 bases). The length of the CDR3 is 14 residues. The germline V and J ends were trimmed by 0 bases and 3 bases, with 8 bases remaining between them. Germline values: CDR1 WNHNN, CDR2 SYGVQD (reference sequence).

V is TRBV15 and J is TRBJ1-1; D uncertain. CDR1 LNHNV and CDR2 YYDKDF come from the germline V gene (reference sequence). CDR3 length: 14 amino acids. Trimming cost V 6 bases and J 5 bases, with 16 bases left between them. The CDR3 loop reads CATRPRLGGTEAFF. The CDR3 nucleotides are TGTGCCACCAGACCTAGACTGGGAGGAACTGAAGCTTTCTTT. The whole variable domain, remainder taken from reference TRBV15 and TRBJ1-1, is DAMVIQNPRYQVTQFGKPVTLSCSQTLNHNVMYWYQQKSSQAPKLLFHYYDKDFNNEADTPDNFQSRRPNTSFCFLDIRSPGLGDTAMYLCATRPRLGGTEAFFGQGTRLTVV.

The chain links TRBV2 to TRBJ2-1, with D unclear. The CDR3 loop spans 14 amino acids. Per the germline V gene, CDR1 is SNHLY and CDR2 is FYNNEI. V gave up 5 bases and J gave up 6 bases, with 14 bases separating them. This CDR3 reads CASSSVGLSNEQFF. The DNA of the CDR3 is TGTGCCAGCAGTTCAGTGGGCCTAAGCAATGAGCAGTTCTTC.

Note on this clone: At one boundary the junction diverges from the germline segment, which might be a read error. This chain joins TRBV7-7 and TRBJ2-7, with D possibly called TRBD1 or TRBD2 (5 bases each). The CDR3 has 14 amino acids. CDR1 is SSHAT and CDR2 is FNYEAQ in the germline V gene (reference sequence). The CDR3 DNA reads as TGTGCTAGCAGCTTAGGGGAAGGGAGCTACGAGCAGTACTTC. Protein: CASSLGEGSYEQYF.

The J gene is TRBJ2-5, the V gene TRBV4-1, with D possibly being TRBD1 or TRBD2 (5 bases each). CDR1 MGHRA and CDR2 YSYEKL come from the germline V gene. Trimming took 4 bases from V and 2 from J, leaving 11 bases between them. The CDR3 has 14 residues. Here the CDR3 DNA reads TGCGCCAGCAGCCCTCGGGACCTTCAAGAGACCCAGTACTTC. Protein sequence: CASSPRDLQETQYF.

This chain uses TRBV6-5 with TRBJ2-3; TRBD1 is a possible D gene (6 bases). V was shortened by 6 bases and J by 2 bases, with 12 bases between the two germline ends. The CDR3 totals 14 residues. Germline assignment: CDR1 MNHEY and CDR2 SVGAGI. The CDR3 region has the DNA TGTGCCAGCAGGTGGACAGAGACCACAGATACGCAGTATTTT. This encodes CASRWTETTDTQYF.